This TCR beta chain was sequenced during a study of Graves' ophthalmopathy and Graves' hyperthyroidism. This clonotype was seen at least ten times. A junction boundary mismatches the germline segment, possibly from a read error. Germline V lookup: CDR1 SGHTA, CDR2 FQGNSA. The CDR3 covers 15 residues. RNA transcripts provided the template for amplifying TCR beta CDR3 regions. HTBI primers were used in a first-round RT-PCR, which preceded a second-round multiplex PCR. MiXCR, applied by TCRdb to the multiplex PCR reads, yields one record per CDR3 protein. The sample shows more than 150,000 distinct CDR3 sequences, 37% of them seen only once.

The clonotype comes from a woman aged 40 to 50 with Graves' ophthalmopathy. The genes are TRBV7-2 and TRBJ1-1; D uncertain. The sample consisted of peripheral blood. CDR3 bases: TGTGCCAGCAGCTTATCGGGTACTCTGAGCACTGAAGTTTTCTTT. It specifies CASSLSGTLSTEVFF.